This T cell receptor (beta chain) was sequenced for a study of cytomegalovirus exposure and HLA in healthy donors. About the study: A prior analysis found about 120 million unique TCR beta sequences from 150 million to 200 million T cells.

Study-wide findings and caveats: 15,000 to 20,000 TCR beta sequences were associated with HLA alleles at 0.05 false discovery rate in a later analysis.

To note about this clone: Its antigen is not known. Other DNA sequences in the sample encode the same CDR3.

Primers for the PCR totalled 60 Vbeta and 13 Jbeta. The table came from immunoSEQ multiplex PCR; TCRdb's copy has only in-frame clones and leaves some out. Among some 190,000 clones listed, 77% were seen once. Germline V gene lookup returns CDR1 SQVTM and CDR2 ANQGSEA. CDR3 length: 15 residues. The trim removed 1 base at V and 4 bases at J, leaving 7 bases unmatched. Sequenced material: PBMCs. The sequence came from a man aged 18 to 35 in good health and CMV-seronegative. The gene calls are TRBV29-1 and TRBJ2-5; TRBD1 aligns across 9 bases. The CDR3 sequence: CSVEGGRTGVETQYF. Written as DNA, the CDR3 is TGCAGCGTTGAAGGGGGTCGGACAGGGGTAGAGACCCAGTACTTC.